This TCR beta chain was sequenced for a study of human T cells and chemical hapten exposure. Stated time point: patch test 1, 2 weeks after DPC sensitization. The treatment denotes: therapeutic diphenylcyclopropenone sensitization with weekly scalp DPC. From the RACE reads, TCRdb called clonotypes with MiXCR, one entry per CDR3 protein. The sample includes 75,000 to 100,000 distinct CDR3 sequences, 10% to 15% of them seen just once. V gave up 6 bases and J gave up 4 bases, with 12 bases separating them. The CDR3 loop spans 13 amino acids. Sequencing used whole blood, obtained in connection with sensitization to the hapten diphenylcyclopropenone (DPC). This chain connects TRBV12-3 or TRBV12-4 to TRBJ1-2; D might be TRBD1 (6 bases). This clonotype was sampled from a woman aged 55-69 years with alopecia areata. Some clones in this sample may be carry-over from other donors' samples. The CDR3 DNA is TGTGCCAGCAGATTCGGACAGCTCTATGGCTACACCTTC. Its translation: CASRFGQLYGYTF.